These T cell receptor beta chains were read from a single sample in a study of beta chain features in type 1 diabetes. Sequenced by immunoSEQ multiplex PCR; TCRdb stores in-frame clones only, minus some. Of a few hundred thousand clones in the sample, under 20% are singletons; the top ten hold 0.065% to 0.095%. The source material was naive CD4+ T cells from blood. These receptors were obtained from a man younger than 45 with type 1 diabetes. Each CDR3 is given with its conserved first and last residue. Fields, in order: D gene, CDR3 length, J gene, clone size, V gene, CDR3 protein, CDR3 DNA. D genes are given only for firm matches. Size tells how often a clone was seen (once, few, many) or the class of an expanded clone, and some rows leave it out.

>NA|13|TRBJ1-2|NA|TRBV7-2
CASSLKVRGGYTF
TGTGCCAGCAGCTTAAAAGTCCGGGGAGGCTACACCTTC
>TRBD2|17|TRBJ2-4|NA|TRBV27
CASSSSLLAAGKNIQYF
TGTGCCAGCAGTTCCTCACTCCTAGCGGCGGGCAAAAACATTCAGTACTTC
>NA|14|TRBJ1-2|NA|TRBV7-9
CAHQGRVGRDGYTF
TGTGCCCACCAAGGGAGAGTAGGAAGAGATGGCTACACCTTC
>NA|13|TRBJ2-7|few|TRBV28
CASSIGPSYEQYF
TGTGCCAGCAGCATAGGACCCTCCTACGAGCAGTACTTC
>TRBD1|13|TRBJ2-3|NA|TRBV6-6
CASPSGTEDTQYF
TGTGCCAGCCCTTCGGGGACAGAAGATACGCAGTATTTT
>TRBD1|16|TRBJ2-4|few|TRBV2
CAMTGTGGVSENIQYF
TGTGCCATGACCGGGACAGGGGGAGTTAGCGAAAACATTCAGTACTTC
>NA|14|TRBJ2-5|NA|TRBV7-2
CASSLGLALKTQYF
TGTGCCAGCAGCTTAGGGCTAGCGTTAAAGACCCAGTACTTC
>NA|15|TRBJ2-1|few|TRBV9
CASSVVAGSYNEQFF
TGTGCCAGCAGCGTAGTGGCGGGTTCCTACAATGAGCAGTTCTTC
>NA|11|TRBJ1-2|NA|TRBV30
CAWSGGYGYTF
TGTGCCTGGAGTGGAGGGTATGGCTACACCTTC
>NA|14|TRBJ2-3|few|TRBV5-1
CASSLALVADTQYF
TGCGCCAGCAGCTTGGCCCTGGTCGCAGATACGCAGTATTTT
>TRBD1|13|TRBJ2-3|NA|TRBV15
CATSARDRATQYF
TGTGCCACCAGCGCCCGGGACAGGGCTACGCAGTATTTT
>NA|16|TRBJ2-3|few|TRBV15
CATSNSMTAGTDTQYF
TGTGCCACCAGCAATTCGATGACAGCAGGCACAGATACGCAGTATTTT
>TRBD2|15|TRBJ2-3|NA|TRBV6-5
CASSKGLAGTDTQYF
TGTGCCAGCAGTAAGGGACTAGCGGGCACAGATACGCAGTATTTT